This T cell receptor beta chain was observed in a study of tumor-infiltrating lymphocytes in oesophageal squamous cell carcinoma. This clonotype was seen ten or more times. Each CDR3 protein is one row after TCRdb ran MiXCR on the PCR reads. This table holds fewer than 20,000 distinct CDR3 sequences, 44% found once. CDR3 size: 15 residues. V shed 4 bases and J shed 0 bases, with 8 bases lying between them. Germline V gene lookup returns CDR1 SGHRS and CDR2 YFSETQ. The receptor comes from a female donor with esophageal squamous cell carcinoma. Sequencing used blood. The gene calls are TRBV5-1 and TRBJ2-6; D is undetermined. The CDR3 nucleotides are TGCGCCAGCAGCCTAACCTTCTCTGGGGCCAACGTCCTGACTTTC. Encoded protein: CASSLTFSGANVLTF.